A selection of T cell receptor beta chains follows, all from one sample in a study of CD8+ T cells in alopecia areata. Produced via immunoSEQ multiplex PCR; TCRdb's table is partial and in-frame only. The sample shows more than 100,000 clones, 86% of them seen only once. The sequences come from CD8+ T cells sorted from blood, collected between weeks 30 and 35, from a patient treated with tofacitinib. The source is a human donor with alopecia areata. Both conserved end residues are part of each CDR3. The order of the fields is clone size, V gene, J gene, D gene, CDR3 DNA, CDR3 protein. A D gene is named only where the DNA matches it firmly. Some rows have no size entry. The others give once, few or many, or a class for an expanded clone.

>.|TRBV29-1|TRBJ1-1|.
TGCAGCGCCTTAGACAGTCTGAACACTGAAGCTTTCTTT
CSALDSLNTEAFF
>.|TRBV4-2|TRBJ2-3|.
TGTGCCAGCAGCCAAGAGGGGGCGGGGGACGATACGCAGTATTTT
CASSQEGAGDDTQYF
>.|TRBV6-1|TRBJ2-5|.
TGTGCCAGCAGTAAAACCGGGACGCAAGAGACCCAGTACTTC
CASSKTGTQETQYF
>.|TRBV5-6|TRBJ2-7|.
TGTGCCAGCAGCCCGTTGACAGGTTCCTACGAGCAGTACTTC
CASSPLTGSYEQYF
>.|TRBV5-4|TRBJ1-2|TRBD1
TGTGCCAGCAGCTTATTCACAGGGGATTATGGCTACACCTTC
CASSLFTGDYGYTF
>once|TRBV27|TRBJ2-1|.
TGTGCCAGCCGGACTGGCGCGGATGAGCAGTTCTTC
CASRTGADEQFF
>.|TRBV6-5|TRBJ1-1|TRBD1
TGTGCCAGCAGTTACTCGGGGACAGGGGTTGAAGCTTTCTTT
CASSYSGTGVEAFF
>.|TRBV2|TRBJ2-7|.
TGTGCCAGCAGCGGTAGTCGGGGGGGACAGAAACCCTACGAGCAGTACTTC
CASSGSRGGQKPYEQYF
>.|TRBV27|TRBJ2-1|.
TGTGCCAGCAGTTTTCGCCCGGGCCGCTCCTACAATGAGCAGTTCTTC
CASSFRPGRSYNEQFF
>.|TRBV27|TRBJ2-5|TRBD2
TGTGCCAGCCGCTGGGGGGGAGGAGAGGCTCAAGAGACCCAGTACTTC
CASRWGGGEAQETQYF
>.|TRBV19|TRBJ2-7|.
TGTGCCAGTAGTATTGGATTGACCGGCTACGAGCAGTACTTC
CASSIGLTGYEQYF
>.|TRBV29-1|TRBJ2-3|TRBD2
TGCAGCGTGCGCCAGGAGGCCTTAGCGGGGGGGCCAAGAGATACGCAGTATTTT
CSVRQEALAGGPRDTQYF
>.|TRBV19|TRBJ2-7|.
TGTGCCAGTAGTGCGGAGGGAGGCGAGCAGTACTTC
CASSAEGGEQYF
>.|TRBV9|TRBJ2-3|.
TGTGCCAGCAGCCCCGCCCGGGTCACAGATACGCAGTATTTT
CASSPARVTDTQYF
>.|TRBV7-6|TRBJ2-5|.
TGTGCCAGCAGCTCCTACCAAGAGACCCAGTACTTC
CASSSYQETQYF
>.|TRBV30|TRBJ2-1|.
TGTGCCTGGAGTGTAGTGTACAATGAGCAGTTCTTC
CAWSVVYNEQFF
>.|TRBV7-9|TRBJ1-2|.
TGTGCCAGCAACCGGATCCGGGACGGGGGACTGAACTATGGCTACACCTTC
CASNRIRDGGLNYGYTF
>.|TRBV6-6|TRBJ2-3|.
TGTGCCAGCAGGAGTATGGAAGATACGCAGTATTTT
CASRSMEDTQYF
>few|TRBV11-2|TRBJ2-6|.
TGTGCCAGCAGCGCAGGGTACCAGGTTTACTCTGGGGCCAACGTCCTGACTTTC
CASSAGYQVYSGANVLTF
>.|TRBV7-9|TRBJ2-1|TRBD2
TGTGCCAGCTGGGATATAGCCGGGACTAGCGGGATCAATGAGCAGTTCTTC
CASWDIAGTSGINEQFF
>.|TRBV7-9|TRBJ2-1|TRBD2
TGTGCCAGCAGCCCCCCGGGAGGGCCCTACAATGAGCAGTTCTTC
CASSPPGGPYNEQFF
>.|TRBV18|TRBJ2-1|.
TGTGCCAGCTCACCATCGAGGGATGATGCCTACAATGAGCAGTTCTTC
CASSPSRDDAYNEQFF
>.|TRBV25-1|TRBJ2-7|.
TGTGCCAGCAGTGACCCCGACAGGTGGTCCTACGAGCAGTACTTC
CASSDPDRWSYEQYF
>.|TRBV6-1|TRBJ2-1|.
TGTGCCAGCAGTGAACAGGTGCGGGGATACAATGAGCAGTTCTTC
CASSEQVRGYNEQFF
>.|TRBV19|TRBJ2-1|.
TGTGCCAGTAGTATTAATGACTACCCCTACAATGAGCAGTTCTTC
CASSINDYPYNEQFF
>.|TRBV13|TRBJ2-1|TRBD1
TGTGCCAGCAGCCCACGCTCGGACTTTTCCAGGGGGAATGAGCAGTTCTTC
CASSPRSDFSRGNEQFF
>.|TRBV5-1|TRBJ2-1|.
TGCGCCAGCAGCTTGGCGGCAGGGGCGTACAATGAGCAGTTCTTC
CASSLAAGAYNEQFF
>.|TRBV7-6|TRBJ2-1|.
TGTGCCAGCAGCTTAGAGTGGGGGCCCCCCTACAATGAGCAGTTCTTC
CASSLEWGPPYNEQFF
>.|TRBV29-1|TRBJ2-7|TRBD2
TGCAGCGTTGAAGATACCCAGAAATGGACTAGCGGGAGTTACGAGCAGTACTTC
CSVEDTQKWTSGSYEQYF
>once|TRBV6-5|TRBJ2-1|TRBD2
TGTGCCAGTGCTAGCGGAAGCTCCTACAATGAGCAGTTCTTC
CASASGSSYNEQFF
>.|TRBV4-1|TRBJ2-1|TRBD2
TGCGCCAGCAGATTCACTGCTATCGGGAGGGGGGATGAGCAGTTCTTC
CASRFTAIGRGDEQFF
>.|TRBV6-5|TRBJ2-7|TRBD2
TGTGCCAGCAGTTTCTCTAGCGGGGGCAACGAGCAGTACTTC
CASSFSSGGNEQYF
>.|TRBV27|TRBJ1-2|TRBD1
TGTGCCAGCAGTCCGAAGGGAGACAGGGTGGGCTACACCTTC
CASSPKGDRVGYTF
>.|TRBV7-2|TRBJ2-6|.
TGTGCCAGCAGCTCCTCGGGAACCTTCGAGAGCGGGGCCAACGTCCTGACTTTC
CASSSSGTFESGANVLTF
>.|TRBV27|TRBJ2-2|.
TGTGCCAGCAGTGAGAACACCGGGGAGCTGTTTTTT
CASSENTGELFF
>.|TRBV29-1|TRBJ2-2|.
TGCAGCGTTGAAGATGCCGGGAGTAACACCGGGGAGCTGTTTTTT
CSVEDAGSNTGELFF
>.|TRBV7-8|TRBJ2-1|.
TGTGCCAGCAGCCCCGAGAGGGCAGGGGGGGGCAAGGAGCAGTTCTTC
CASSPERAGGGKEQFF
>.|TRBV4-1|TRBJ1-1|.
TGCGCCAGCAGCCAAGGGGCGGTATTGAACACTGAAGCTTTCTTT
CASSQGAVLNTEAFF
>.|TRBV6-1|TRBJ2-1|.
TGTGCCAGCAGTCTAGGACCGTATTGGAATGAGCAGTTCTTC
CASSLGPYWNEQFF
>.|TRBV9|TRBJ2-7|TRBD2
TGTGCCAGCAGCCCTAGCGGGAGCCCCCACGAGCAGTACTTC
CASSPSGSPHEQYF
>.|TRBV4-1|TRBJ2-7|TRBD1
TGCGCCAGCAGGATTCGACAGGGGACCTACGAGCAGTACTTC
CASRIRQGTYEQYF
>.|TRBV9|TRBJ2-4|.
TGTGCCAGCAGCGTAGACGAGGGCATTCAGTACTTC
CASSVDEGIQYF
>once|TRBV29-1|TRBJ1-1|TRBD1
TGCAGCGTTGACACAGGGGTAAGGAACACTGAAGCTTTCTTT
CSVDTGVRNTEAFF
>once|TRBV7-9|TRBJ1-1|.
TGTGCCAGCAGCTCGGGACGGAGGGAAGCTTTCTTT
CASSSGRREAFF
>.|TRBV19|TRBJ2-1|TRBD2
TGTGCCAGTAGTATCTACCTAGCGGGCTTTTACAATGAGCAGTTCTTC
CASSIYLAGFYNEQFF
>.|TRBV6-1|TRBJ1-5|.
TGTGCCAGCAGTGAATTTGCGCCGGGGATTCAGCCCCAGCATTTT
CASSEFAPGIQPQHF
>.|TRBV7-6|TRBJ2-7|TRBD1
TGTGCCAGCAGCTTAGGGTCAGGGGGCACCCCCTACGAGCAGTACTTC
CASSLGSGGTPYEQYF
>.|TRBV4-1|TRBJ2-1|.
TGCGCCAGCAGCCAAGATGGGCAGGGGTGGAGCGATGAGCAGTTCTTC
CASSQDGQGWSDEQFF
>few|TRBV7-2|TRBJ2-1|TRBD2
TGTGCCAGCAGCTTAGCGCCCGGGACTATCAACAATGAGCAGTTCTTC
CASSLAPGTINNEQFF